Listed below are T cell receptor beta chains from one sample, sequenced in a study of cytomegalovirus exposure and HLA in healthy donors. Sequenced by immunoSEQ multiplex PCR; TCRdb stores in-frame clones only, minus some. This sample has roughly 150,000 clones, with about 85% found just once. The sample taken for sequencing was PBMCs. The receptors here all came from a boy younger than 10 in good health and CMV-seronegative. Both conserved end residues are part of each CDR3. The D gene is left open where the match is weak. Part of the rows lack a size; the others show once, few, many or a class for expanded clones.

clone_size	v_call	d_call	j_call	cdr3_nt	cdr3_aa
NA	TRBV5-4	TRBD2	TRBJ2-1	TGTGCCAGCAGCCGGACTAGCGGGAGTGGGGATGAGCAGTTCTTC	CASSRTSGSGDEQFF
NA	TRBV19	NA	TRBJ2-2	TGTGCCAGTAGGCGGAACGCGAATTCCGGGGAGCTGTTTTTT	CASRRNANSGELFF
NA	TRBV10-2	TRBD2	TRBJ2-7	TGCGCCAGCCGGGCTAGCGGGTCCTACGAGCAGTACTTC	CASRASGSYEQYF
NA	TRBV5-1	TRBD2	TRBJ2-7	TGCGCCAGCAGCTCCTCCCTTACTAGCGGGGCATCCTACGAGCAGTACTTC	CASSSSLTSGASYEQYF
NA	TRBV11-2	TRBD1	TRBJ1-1	TGTGCCAGCAGCTTAGGACAGGGGGCGCATTTGGAGGCTTTCTTT	CASSLGQGAHLEAFF
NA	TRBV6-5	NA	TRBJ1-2	TGTGCCAGCAGGCCAGGGTCTTGGTATGGCTACACCTTC	CASRPGSWYGYTF
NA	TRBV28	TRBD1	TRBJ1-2	TGTGCCAGCACCGCCGCCTACGGACAGGGGAATGGCTACACCTTC	CASTAAYGQGNGYTF
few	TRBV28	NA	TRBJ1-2	TGTGCCAGCAGGTATCGTCCCTATGGCTACACCTTC	CASRYRPYGYTF
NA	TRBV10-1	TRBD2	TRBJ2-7	TGCGCTAGCAGTGAAGGAGCGGGAGGGCCGAGAGAGCAGTACTTC	CASSEGAGGPREQYF
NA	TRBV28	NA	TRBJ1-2	TGTGCCAGTCAGGGGAACGTAGGGTATGGCTACACCTTC	CASQGNVGYGYTF
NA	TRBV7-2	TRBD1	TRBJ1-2	TGTGCCAGCAGCTCCGACCGGACAGGGACGAACTATGGCTACACCTTC	CASSSDRTGTNYGYTF
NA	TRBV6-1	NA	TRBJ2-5	TGTGCCAGCAGTGAACGGGAGACCCAGTACTTC	CASSERETQYF
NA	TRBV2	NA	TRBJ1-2	TGTGCCAGCAGGGGGGGGTCCCCCGGCTACACCTTC	CASRGGSPGYTF